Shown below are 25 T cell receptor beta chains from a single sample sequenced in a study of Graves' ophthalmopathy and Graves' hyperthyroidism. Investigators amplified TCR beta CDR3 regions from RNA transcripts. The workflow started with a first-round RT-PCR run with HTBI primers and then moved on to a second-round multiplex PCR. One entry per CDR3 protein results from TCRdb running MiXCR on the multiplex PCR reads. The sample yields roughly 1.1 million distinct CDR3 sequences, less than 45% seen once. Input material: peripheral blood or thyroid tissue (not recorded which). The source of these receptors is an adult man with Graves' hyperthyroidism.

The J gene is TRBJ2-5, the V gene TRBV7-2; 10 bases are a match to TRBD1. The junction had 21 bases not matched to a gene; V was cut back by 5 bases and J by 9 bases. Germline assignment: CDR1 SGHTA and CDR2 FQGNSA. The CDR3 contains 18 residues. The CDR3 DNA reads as TGTGCCAGCAGCACCGGGACAGGGGCTTCTCATAGTGGTCAGCCCCAGTACTTC. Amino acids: CASSTGTGASHSGQPQYF.

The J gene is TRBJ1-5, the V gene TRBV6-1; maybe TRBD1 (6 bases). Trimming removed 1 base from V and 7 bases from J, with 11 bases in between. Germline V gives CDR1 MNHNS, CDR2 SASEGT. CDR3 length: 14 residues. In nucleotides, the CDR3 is TGTGCCAGCAGTGAAGGGGGGGGCGGGCAGCCCCAGCATTTT. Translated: CASSEGGGGQPQHF.

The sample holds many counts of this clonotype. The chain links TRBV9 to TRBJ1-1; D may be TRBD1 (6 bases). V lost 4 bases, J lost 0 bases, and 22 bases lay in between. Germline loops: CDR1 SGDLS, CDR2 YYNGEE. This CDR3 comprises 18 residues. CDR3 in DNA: TGTGCCAGCAGCACATCTCCAACAGGGAACACTATGAACACTGAAGCTTTCTTT. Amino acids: CASSTSPTGNTMNTEAFF.

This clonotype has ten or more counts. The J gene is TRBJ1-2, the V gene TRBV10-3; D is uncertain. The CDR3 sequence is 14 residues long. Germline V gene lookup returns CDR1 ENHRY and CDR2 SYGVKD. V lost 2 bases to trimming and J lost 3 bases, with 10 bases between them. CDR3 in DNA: TGTGCCATCAGTGAGGAGGGAGGCTACTATGGCTACACCTTC. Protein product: CAISEEGGYYGYTF.

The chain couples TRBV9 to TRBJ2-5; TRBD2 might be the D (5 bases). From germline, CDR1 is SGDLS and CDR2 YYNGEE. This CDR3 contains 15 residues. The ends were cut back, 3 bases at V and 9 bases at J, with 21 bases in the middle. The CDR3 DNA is TGTGCCAGCAGCGATGGGAGAGGACGGGTGGAGGCCCAGTACTTC. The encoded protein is CASSDGRGRVEAQYF.

Here the CDR3 DNA reads TGTGCCAGCAGTGACGACAGGGGGACCTACGAGCAGTACTTC. This sequence encodes CASSDDRGTYEQYF. This sequence joins TRBV6-1 and TRBJ2-7, with 9 bases matching TRBD1. Looked up from germline, CDR1 is MNHNS and CDR2 is SASEGT. V shed 3 bases, J shed 2 bases, and the junction held 2 bases outside the gene matches. This CDR3 has 14 residues.

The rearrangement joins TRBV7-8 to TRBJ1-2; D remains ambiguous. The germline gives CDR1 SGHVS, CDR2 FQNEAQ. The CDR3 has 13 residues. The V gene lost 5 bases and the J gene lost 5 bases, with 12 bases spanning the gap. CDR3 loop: CASSPPTTYGYTF. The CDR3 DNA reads TGTGCCAGCAGCCCACCGACGACTTATGGCTACACCTTC.

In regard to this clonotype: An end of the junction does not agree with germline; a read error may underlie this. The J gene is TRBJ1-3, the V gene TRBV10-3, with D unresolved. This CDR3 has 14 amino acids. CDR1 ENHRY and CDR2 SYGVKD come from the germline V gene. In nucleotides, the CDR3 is TGTGCCAGCAGTTTCGGCCGATCTGGAAACACCATATATTTT. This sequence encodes CASSFGRSGNTIYF.

The CDR3 DNA reads TGTGCCAGCAGACAAGGAGGGGTCCTCACCGGGGAGCTGTTTTTT. Its protein is CASRQGGVLTGELFF. The rearrangement joins TRBV27 to TRBJ2-2; D may be TRBD2 (6 bases). The CDR3 sequence is 15 residues long. CDR1 is MNHEY and CDR2 is SMNVEV in the germline V gene (reference sequence). The germline V and J ends were trimmed by 6 bases and 4 bases, with 15 bases remaining between them.

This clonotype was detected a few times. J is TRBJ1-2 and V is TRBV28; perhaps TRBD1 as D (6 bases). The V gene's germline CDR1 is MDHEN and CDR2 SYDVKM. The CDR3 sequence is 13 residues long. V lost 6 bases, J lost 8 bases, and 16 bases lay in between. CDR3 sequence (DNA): TGTGCCAGCAGCTCCTCCGACAGGTGGGGCTACACCTTC. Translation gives CASSSSDRWGYTF.

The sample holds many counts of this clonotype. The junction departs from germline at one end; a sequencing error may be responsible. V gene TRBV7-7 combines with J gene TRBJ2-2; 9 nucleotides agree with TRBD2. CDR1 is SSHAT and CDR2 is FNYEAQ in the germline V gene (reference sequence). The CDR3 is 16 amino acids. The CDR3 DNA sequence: TGTGCCAGCAGCCTAGCGGGGACTAGCCTTCCCGGGGAGCTGTTTTTT. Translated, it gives CASSLAGTSLPGELFF.

CDR3 residues: CASSTPDQPQHF. Here the CDR3 DNA reads TGTGCCAGCAGTACGCCAGATCAGCCCCAGCATTTT. The rearrangement uses TRBV2 and TRBJ1-5; no firm D call. V shed 5 bases and J shed 5 bases, with 7 bases lying between them. The CDR3 is 12 residues long. Germline lookup yields CDR1 SNHLY and CDR2 FYNNEI.

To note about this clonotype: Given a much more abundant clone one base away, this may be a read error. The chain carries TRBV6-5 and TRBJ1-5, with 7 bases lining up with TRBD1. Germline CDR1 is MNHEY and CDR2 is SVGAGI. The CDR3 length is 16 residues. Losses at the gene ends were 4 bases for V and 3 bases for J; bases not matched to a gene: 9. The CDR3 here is CASSSQGVLINQPQHF. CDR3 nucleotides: TGTGCCAGCAGTTCTCAGGGGGTGCTTATCAATCAGCCCCAGCATTTT.

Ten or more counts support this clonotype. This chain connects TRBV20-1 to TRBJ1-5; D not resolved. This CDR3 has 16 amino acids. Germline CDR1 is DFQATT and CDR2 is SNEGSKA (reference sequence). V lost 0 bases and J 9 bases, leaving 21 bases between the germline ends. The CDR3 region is CSARDPSSNLVWPQHF. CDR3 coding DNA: TGCAGTGCTAGAGATCCCAGTTCCAACCTCGTATGGCCCCAGCATTTT.

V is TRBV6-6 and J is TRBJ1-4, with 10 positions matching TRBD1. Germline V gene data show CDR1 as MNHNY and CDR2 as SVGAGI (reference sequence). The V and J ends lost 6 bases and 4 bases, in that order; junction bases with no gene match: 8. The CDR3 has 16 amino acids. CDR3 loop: CASRDPGQGYNEKLFF. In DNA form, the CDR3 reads TGTGCCAGCAGAGATCCGGGACAGGGGTATAATGAAAAACTGTTTTTT.

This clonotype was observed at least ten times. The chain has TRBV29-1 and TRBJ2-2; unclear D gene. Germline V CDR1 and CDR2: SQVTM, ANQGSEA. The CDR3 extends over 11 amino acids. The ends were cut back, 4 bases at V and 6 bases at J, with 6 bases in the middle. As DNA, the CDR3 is TGCAGCGTTGTGCTGGCCGGGGAGCTGTTTTTT. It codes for CSVVLAGELFF.

Here the CDR3 DNA reads TGTGCCAGTAGTACCTACCGGACAGGGCCGGGAACCTATGGCTACACCTTC. Its protein is CASSTYRTGPGTYGYTF. The V gene is TRBV19, the J gene TRBJ1-2; 8 nucleotides agree with TRBD1. The CDR3 totals 17 residues. J lost 4 bases, V lost 4 bases, and 14 bases had no gene match. Germline CDR1 LNHDA, CDR2 SQIVND (reference sequence).

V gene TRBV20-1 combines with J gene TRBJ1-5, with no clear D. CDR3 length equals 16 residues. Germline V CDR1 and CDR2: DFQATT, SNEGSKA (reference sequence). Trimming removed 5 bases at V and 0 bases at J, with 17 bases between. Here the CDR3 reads CSAPLPKGDSNQPQHF. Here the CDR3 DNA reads TGCAGTGCTCCCCTCCCGAAGGGAGATAGCAATCAGCCCCAGCATTTT.

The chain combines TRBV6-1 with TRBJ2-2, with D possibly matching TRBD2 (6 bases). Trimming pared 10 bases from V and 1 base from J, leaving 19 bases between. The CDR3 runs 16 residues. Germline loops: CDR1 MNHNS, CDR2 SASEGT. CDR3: CATPFVAGMNTGELFF. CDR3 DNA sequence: TGTGCCACCCCCTTTGTGGCGGGGATGAACACCGGGGAGCTGTTTTTT.

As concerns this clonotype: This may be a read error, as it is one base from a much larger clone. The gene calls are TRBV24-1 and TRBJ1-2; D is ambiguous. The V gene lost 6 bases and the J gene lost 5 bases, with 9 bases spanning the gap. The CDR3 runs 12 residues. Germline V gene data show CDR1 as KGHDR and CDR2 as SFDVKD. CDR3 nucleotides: TGTGCCACCAGTCCCGACGGGTATGGCTACACCTTC. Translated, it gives CATSPDGYGYTF.

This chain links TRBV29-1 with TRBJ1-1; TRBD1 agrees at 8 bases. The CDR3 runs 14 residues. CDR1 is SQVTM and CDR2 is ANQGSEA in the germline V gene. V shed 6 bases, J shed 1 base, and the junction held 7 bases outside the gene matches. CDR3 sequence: CSVTRQGTNTEAFF. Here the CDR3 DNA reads TGCAGCGTGACTCGACAGGGGACGAACACTGAAGCTTTCTTT.

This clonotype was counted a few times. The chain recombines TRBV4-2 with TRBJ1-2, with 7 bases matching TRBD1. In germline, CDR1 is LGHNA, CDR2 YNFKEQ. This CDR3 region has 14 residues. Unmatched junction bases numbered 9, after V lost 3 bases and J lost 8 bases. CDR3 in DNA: TGTGCCAGCAGCCAGACAGGGTTGATTACCGGCTACACCTTC. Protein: CASSQTGLITGYTF.

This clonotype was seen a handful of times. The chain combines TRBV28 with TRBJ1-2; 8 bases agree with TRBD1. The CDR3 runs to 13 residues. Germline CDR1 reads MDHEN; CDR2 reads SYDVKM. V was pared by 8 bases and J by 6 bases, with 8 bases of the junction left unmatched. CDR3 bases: TGTGCCAGCCGCTGGACAGGGTTGGATGGCTACACCTTC. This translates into CASRWTGLDGYTF.

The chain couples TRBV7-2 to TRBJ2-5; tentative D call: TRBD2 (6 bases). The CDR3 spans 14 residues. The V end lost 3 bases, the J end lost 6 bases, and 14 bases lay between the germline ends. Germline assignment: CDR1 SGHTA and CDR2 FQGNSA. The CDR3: CASSLRGGGKTQYF. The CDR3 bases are TGTGCCAGCAGCTTGAGGGGTGGGGGGAAGACCCAGTACTTC.

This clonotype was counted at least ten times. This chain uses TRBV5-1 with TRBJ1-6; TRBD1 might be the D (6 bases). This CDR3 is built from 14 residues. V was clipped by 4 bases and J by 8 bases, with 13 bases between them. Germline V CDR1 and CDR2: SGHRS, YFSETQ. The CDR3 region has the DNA TGCGCCAGCAGCGCCCTGGGGGGCGATTCACCCCTCCACTTT. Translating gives CASSALGGDSPLHF.